This T cell receptor beta chain was recovered during a study of CD4 T cells in relation to SARS-CoV-2 and coronaviruses. Overall study: TCR beta CDR3s were sequenced after 10-day antigen culture of PBMCs. The HLA restriction of the shared crossreactive spike epitopes was mapped. The negative reference was HIV-1 Nef peptide pool or peptide-free culture.

Produced via immunoSEQ multiplex PCR; TCRdb's table is partial and in-frame only. The sample has about 18,000 clones, around 77% seen once. About this clone: Its antigen is unidentified.

Study observations and caveats: The cross-reactivity analysis covered only spike protein, not other viral proteins.

CD4+ T cells from unexposed donors were obtained before the COVID-19 pandemic (2011-2018). The cells were cultured for 10 days before CD4+ T cells were isolated. Per germline, CDR1 KGHDR and CDR2 SFDVKD. With V trimmed by 0 bases and J by 4 bases, 2 bases remained unmatched. The CDR3 totals 14 residues. The V gene is TRBV24-1, the J gene TRBJ2-7, with 7 bases aligning to TRBD1. Sequencing was performed on CD4+ T cells from PBMCs, cultured in vitro. The TCR sequence derives from a human donor in good health. The chain's CDR3 is CATSDLQTGYEQYF. The CDR3 DNA reads as TGTGCCACCAGTGATTTGCAGACAGGGTACGAGCAGTACTTC.